This T cell receptor beta chain derives from a study of blood T cell repertoires in COVID-19. Across the study: Sources were T cells, B-cell-depleted T cells, or PBMCs; the material itself was cDNA or gDNA.

The CDR3 covers 15 residues. V lost 3 bases, J lost 7 bases, and 7 bases stayed unmatched. Germline CDR1 SGHRS, CDR2 YFSETQ. As originally analysed: Amplification of reference gene primers was used by the study to estimate nucleated cell counts. Assay used: immunoSEQ multiplex PCR; TCRdb lists only in-frame clones, some missing. V and J calls plus clone size are reproduced from that table; the DNA served to infer D and trimming. Of about 210,000 clones listed, more than 65% were seen once; the top ten hold about 10%. V and J are TRBV5-1 and TRBJ2-1; TRBD2 matches at 10 bases. The TCR comes from a man aged 50-60 years with active or convalescent COVID-19. Sequenced input: peripheral blood. In DNA, the CDR3 is TGCGCCAGCAGCTCCCTAGCGGGAGAGGGGAATGAGCAGTTCTTC. It is translated as CASSSLAGEGNEQFF. Using reference TRBV5-1 and TRBJ2-1 for the parts outside the CDR3, the full variable domain is KAGVTQTPRYLIKTRGQQVTLSCSPISGHRSVSWYQQTPGQGLQFLFEYFSETQRNKGNFPGRFSGRQFSNSRSEMNVSTLELGDSALYLCASSSLAGEGNEQFFGPGTRLTVL.